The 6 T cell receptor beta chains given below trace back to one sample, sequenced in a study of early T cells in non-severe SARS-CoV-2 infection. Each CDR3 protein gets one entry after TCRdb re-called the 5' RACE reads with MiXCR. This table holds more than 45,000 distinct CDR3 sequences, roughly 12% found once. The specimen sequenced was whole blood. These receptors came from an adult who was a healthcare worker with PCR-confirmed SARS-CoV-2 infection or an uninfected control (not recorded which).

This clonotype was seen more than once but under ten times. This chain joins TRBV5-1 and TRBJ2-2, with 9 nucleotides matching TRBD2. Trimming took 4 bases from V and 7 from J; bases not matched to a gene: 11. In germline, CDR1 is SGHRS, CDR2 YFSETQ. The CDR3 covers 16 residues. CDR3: CASSRLADARNGELFF. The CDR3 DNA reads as TGCGCCAGCAGCCGACTAGCGGACGCGAGAAACGGGGAGCTGTTTTTT. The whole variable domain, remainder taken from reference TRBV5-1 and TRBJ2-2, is KAGVTQTPRYLIKTRGQQVTLSCSPISGHRSVSWYQQTPGQGLQFLFEYFSETQRNKGNFPGRFSGRQFSNSRSEMNVSTLELGDSALYLCASSRLADARNGELFFGEGSRLTVL.

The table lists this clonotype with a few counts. CDR3 coding DNA: TGTGCCAGCAGCGCGGGCTGGAGTAATGAGCAGTTCTTC. Encoded protein: CASSAGWSNEQFF. The chain uses TRBV7-2 and TRBJ2-1; TRBD2 might be the D (5 bases). The germline V and J ends were trimmed by 5 bases and 7 bases, with 12 bases remaining between them. The CDR3 sequence is 13 residues long. Germline V gene lookup returns CDR1 SGHTA and CDR2 FQGNSA.

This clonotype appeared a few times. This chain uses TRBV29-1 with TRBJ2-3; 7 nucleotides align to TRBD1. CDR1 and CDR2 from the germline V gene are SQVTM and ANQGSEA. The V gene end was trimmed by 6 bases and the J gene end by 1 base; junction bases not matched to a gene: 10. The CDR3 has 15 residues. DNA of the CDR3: TGCAGCGTCATTCTCGACAGGGCCCGCACAGATACGCAGTATTTT. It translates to CSVILDRARTDTQYF.

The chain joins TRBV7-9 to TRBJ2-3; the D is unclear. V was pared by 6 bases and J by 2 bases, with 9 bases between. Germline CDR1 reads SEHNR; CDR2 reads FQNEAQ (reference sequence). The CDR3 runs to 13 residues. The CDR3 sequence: CASRVYHTDTQYF. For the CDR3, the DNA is TGTGCCAGCAGGGTCTACCACACAGATACGCAGTATTTT. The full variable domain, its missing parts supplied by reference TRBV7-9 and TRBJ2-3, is DTGVSQNPRHKITKRGQNVTFRCDPISEHNRLYWYRQTLGQGPEFLTYFQNEAQLEKSRLLSDRFSAERPKGSFSTLEIQRTEQGDSAMYLCASRVYHTDTQYFGPGTRLTVL.

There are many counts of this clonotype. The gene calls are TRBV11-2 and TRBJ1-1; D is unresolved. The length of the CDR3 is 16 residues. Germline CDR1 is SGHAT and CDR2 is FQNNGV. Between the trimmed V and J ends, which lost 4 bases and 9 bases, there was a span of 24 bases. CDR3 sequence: CASSSGIGGSETKAFF. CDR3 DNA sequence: TGTGCCAGCAGCTCCGGTATTGGAGGATCAGAGACTAAAGCTTTCTTT.

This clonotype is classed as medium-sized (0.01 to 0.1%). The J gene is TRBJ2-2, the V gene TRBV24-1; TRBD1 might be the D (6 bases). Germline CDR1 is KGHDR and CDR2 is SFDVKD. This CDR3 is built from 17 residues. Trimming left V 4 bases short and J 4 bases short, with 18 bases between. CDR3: CATSDLGAGEGTGELFF. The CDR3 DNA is TGTGCCACCAGTGACCTGGGGGCAGGGGAAGGCACCGGGGAGCTGTTTTTT.